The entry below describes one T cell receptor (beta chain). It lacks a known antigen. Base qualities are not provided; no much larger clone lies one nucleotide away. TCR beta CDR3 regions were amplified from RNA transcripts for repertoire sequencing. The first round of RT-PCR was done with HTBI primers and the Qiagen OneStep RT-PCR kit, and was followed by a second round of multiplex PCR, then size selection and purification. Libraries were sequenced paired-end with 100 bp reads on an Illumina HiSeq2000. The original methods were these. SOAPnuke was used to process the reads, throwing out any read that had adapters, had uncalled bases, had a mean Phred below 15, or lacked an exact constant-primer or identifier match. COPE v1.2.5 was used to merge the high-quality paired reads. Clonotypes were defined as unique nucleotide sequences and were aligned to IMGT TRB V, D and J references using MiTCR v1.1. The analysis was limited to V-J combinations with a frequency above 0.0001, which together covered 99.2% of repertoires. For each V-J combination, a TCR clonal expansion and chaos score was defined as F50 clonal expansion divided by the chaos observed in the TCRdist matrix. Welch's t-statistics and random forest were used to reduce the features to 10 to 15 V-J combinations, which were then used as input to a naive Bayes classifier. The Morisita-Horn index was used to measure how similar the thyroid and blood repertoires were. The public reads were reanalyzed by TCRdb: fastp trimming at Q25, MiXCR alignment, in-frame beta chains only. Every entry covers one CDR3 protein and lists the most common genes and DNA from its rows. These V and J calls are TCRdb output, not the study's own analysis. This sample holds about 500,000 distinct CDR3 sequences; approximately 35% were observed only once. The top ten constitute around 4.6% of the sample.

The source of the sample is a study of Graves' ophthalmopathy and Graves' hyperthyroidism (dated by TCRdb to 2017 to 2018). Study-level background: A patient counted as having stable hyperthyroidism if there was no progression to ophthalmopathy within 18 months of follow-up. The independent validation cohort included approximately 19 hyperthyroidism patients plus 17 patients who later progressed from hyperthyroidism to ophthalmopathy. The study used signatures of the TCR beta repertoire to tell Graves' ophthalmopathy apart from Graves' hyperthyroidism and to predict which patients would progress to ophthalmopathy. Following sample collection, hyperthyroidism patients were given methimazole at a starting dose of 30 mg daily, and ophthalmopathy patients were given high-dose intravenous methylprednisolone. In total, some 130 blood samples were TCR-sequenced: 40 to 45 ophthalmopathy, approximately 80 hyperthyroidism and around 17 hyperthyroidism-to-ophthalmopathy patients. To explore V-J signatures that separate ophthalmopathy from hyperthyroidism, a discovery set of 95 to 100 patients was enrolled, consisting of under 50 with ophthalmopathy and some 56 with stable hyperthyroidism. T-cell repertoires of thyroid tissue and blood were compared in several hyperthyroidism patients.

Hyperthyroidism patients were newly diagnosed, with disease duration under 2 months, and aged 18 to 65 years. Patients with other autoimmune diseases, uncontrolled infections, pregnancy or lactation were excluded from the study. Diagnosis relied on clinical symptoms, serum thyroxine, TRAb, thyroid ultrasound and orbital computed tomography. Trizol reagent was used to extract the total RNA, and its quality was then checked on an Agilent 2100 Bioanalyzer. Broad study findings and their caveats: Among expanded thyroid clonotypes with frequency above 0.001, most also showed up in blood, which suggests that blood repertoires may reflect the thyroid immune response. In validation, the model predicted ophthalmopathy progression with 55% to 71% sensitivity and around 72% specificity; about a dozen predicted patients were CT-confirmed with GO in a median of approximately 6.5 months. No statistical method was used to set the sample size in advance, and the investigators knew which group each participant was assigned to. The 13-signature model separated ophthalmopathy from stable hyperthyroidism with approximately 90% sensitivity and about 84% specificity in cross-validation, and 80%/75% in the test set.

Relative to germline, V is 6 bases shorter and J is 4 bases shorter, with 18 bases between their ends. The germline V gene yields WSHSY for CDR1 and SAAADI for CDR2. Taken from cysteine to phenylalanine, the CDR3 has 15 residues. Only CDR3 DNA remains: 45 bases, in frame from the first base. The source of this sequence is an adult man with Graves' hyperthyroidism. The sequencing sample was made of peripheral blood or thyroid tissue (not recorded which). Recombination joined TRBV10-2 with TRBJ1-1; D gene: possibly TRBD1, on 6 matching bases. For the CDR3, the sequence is CASRGGATVFTEAFF. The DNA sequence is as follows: TGCGCCAGCAGAGGGGGAGCAACTGTATTCACTGAAGCTTTCTTT.